This T cell receptor beta chain was retrieved from a study of T cells in Graves' hyperthyroidism and ophthalmopathy. Whole-study findings and limits: Most expanded thyroid clonotypes above 0.001 also appeared in blood.

On this clonotype: Its specificity is unknown.

RNA transcripts were the template for amplifying TCR beta CDR3 regions. A set of HTBI primers served as the primers for a first-round RT-PCR of the TCR CDR3. TCRdb used MiXCR to reprocess the multiplex PCR reads, holding one entry per CDR3 protein. The sample includes about 96,000 distinct CDR3 sequences, over 50% seen only once; the top ten take roughly 26%. The authors obtained PBMCs from more than 8 ml of fresh peripheral blood. V lost 4 bases, J lost 7 bases, and 11 bases stayed unmatched. Germline loops: CDR1 MNHEY, CDR2 SVGAGI. This CDR3 region has 15 residues. This TCR derives from a woman between 40 and 50 years old with Graves' hyperthyroidism. The sequencing sample was made of blood. This sequence joins TRBV6-5 and TRBJ2-7; 9 positions match TRBD2. CDR3 DNA: TGTGCCAGCAGTTTATCCCTAGCGGGATCGGGGGAGCAGTACTTC. Translated, it gives CASSLSLAGSGEQYF.